This TCR beta chain originates from a study of cytomegalovirus exposure and HLA in healthy donors. Study overall: Later, an analysis reported that the 110 or so validation repertoires had used the same platform as the roughly 650 first-cohort repertoires.

For this clone: Its antigen is as yet unknown.

Regarding the study as a whole: The authors confirmed in vitro that a few CMV-associated chains were specific for CMV antigens. Per published reports, the classifier diagnosed cytomegalovirus status with high specificity and sensitivity. Most observed TCR sequences were rare, whereas some public TCRs were detected in many donors.

The CDR3 is 16 residues long. Germline lookup yields CDR1 SGHKS and CDR2 YYEKEE (reference sequence). Trimming cost V 3 bases and J 3 bases, with 18 bases left between them. Libraries were prepared by immunoSEQ multiplex PCR; TCRdb keeps only in-frame clonotypes and omits some of them. Altogether approximately 99,000 clones are present, about 94% being singletons, with the ten largest covering under 0.75%. Specimen: PBMCs. The TCR sequence derives from a woman aged 18-29 years in good health and CMV-seronegative. The chain joins TRBV5-5 to TRBJ1-2; a possible D gene is TRBD1 (6 bases). The CDR3 loop is CASSSGGGQGYYGYTF. The CDR3 DNA follows: TGTGCCAGCAGCTCCGGGGGGGGGCAGGGGTACTATGGCTACACCTTC.